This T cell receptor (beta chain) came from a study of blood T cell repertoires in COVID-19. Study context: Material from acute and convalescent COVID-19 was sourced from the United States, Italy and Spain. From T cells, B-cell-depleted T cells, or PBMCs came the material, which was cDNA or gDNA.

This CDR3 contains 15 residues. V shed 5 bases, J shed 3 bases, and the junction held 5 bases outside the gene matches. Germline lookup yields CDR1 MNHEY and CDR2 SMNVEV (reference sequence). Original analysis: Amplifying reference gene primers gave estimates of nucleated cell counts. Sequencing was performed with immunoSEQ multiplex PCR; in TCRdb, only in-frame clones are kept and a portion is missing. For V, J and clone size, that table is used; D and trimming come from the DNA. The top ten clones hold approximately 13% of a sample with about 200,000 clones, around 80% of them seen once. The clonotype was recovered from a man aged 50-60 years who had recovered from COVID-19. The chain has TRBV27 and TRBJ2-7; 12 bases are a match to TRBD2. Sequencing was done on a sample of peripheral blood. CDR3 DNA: TGTGCCAGCAGTCGGCTAGCGGGAGGGGTCTACGAGCAGTACTTC. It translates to CASSRLAGGVYEQYF.